These 16 T cell receptor beta chains share one sample of origin, sequenced in a study of prognosis after radiotherapy for stage I lung cancer. Genomic DNA was subjected to two-round multiplex PCR for amplification of TCR beta CDR3. Primers were specific to each TRBV and TRBJ gene in first-round PCR. TCRdb re-called the multiplex PCR reads with MiXCR, one entry per CDR3 protein. In the table there are fewer than 25,000 distinct CDR3 sequences, roughly 26% of which are singletons. The sample consisted of PBMCs, taken before or after stereotactic body radiation therapy (not recorded which). All receptors derive from a donor aged 50 or older with non-small cell lung cancer.

Of note for this clonotype: One base separates it from a far larger clone, so it is likely a read error. The chain combines TRBV4-1 with TRBJ2-6; weak D call: TRBD1 (5 bases). This CDR3 region has 19 residues. Germline V gene lookup returns CDR1 MGHRA and CDR2 YSYEKL. V was trimmed by 0 bases and J by 0 bases, leaving 15 bases between them. CDR3 region: CASSQELMGRTSGANVLTF. CDR3 nucleotide sequence: TGCGCCAGCAGCCAAGAGCTGATGGGGCGGACCTCTGGGGCCAACGTCCTGACTTTC.

As regards this clonotype: The junction differs from germline at one of its ends, possibly a read error. This rearrangement joins TRBV7-2 to TRBJ1-5; TRBD1 is a possible D gene (6 bases). The germline V gene encodes CDR1 SGHTA and CDR2 FQGNSA. This CDR3 contains 14 residues. For the CDR3, the DNA is TGTGCCATCAGCCAAAACAGGGTCAATCAGGCCCAGCATTTT. Its protein product is CAISQNRVNQAQHF.

At least ten counts were recorded for this clonotype. The CDR3 sequence: CASTDWSQTQYF. Written as DNA, the CDR3 is TGTGCCAGCACCGACTGGTCGCAGACCCAGTACTTC. The chain carries TRBV25-1 and TRBJ2-5; D gene uncertain. V was trimmed by 7 bases and J by 6 bases, leaving 12 bases between them. This CDR3 has 12 residues. From germline, CDR1 is MGHDK and CDR2 SYGVNS.

The genes are TRBV20-1 and TRBJ2-1, with D uncertain. The CDR3 spans 10 residues. Trimming took 7 bases from V and 4 from J, leaving 5 bases between them. Germline V gene sequence: CDR1 DFQATT, CDR2 SNEGSKA (reference sequence). CDR3: CSVEYNEQFF. The DNA for the CDR3 is TGCAGTGTCGAATACAATGAGCAGTTCTTC.

This clonotype was observed many times. V usage is TRBV3-1 and J usage is TRBJ2-1; TRBD2 agrees at 8 bases. Germline lookup yields CDR1 LGHDT and CDR2 YNNKEL (reference sequence). This CDR3 is built from 16 residues. Trimming at V came to 2 bases and at J to 8 bases, leaving 11 bases not matched to a gene. As DNA, the CDR3 is TGTGCCAGCAGCCAACAGACTAGCGTGTCATTCGATGAGCAGTTCTTC. This gives the protein CASSQQTSVSFDEQFF.

This clonotype was picked up many times. This chain joins TRBV9 and TRBJ2-2, with unresolved D. From germline, CDR1 is SGDLS and CDR2 YYNGEE. The CDR3 has 16 amino acids. The ends were cut back, 1 base at V and 0 bases at J, with 10 bases in the middle. CDR3 DNA: TGTGCCAGCAGCGTATTTCCGACACCGAACACCGGGGAGCTGTTTTTT. Translation: CASSVFPTPNTGELFF.

This clonotype has at least ten counts. This chain uses TRBV7-9 with TRBJ2-5; D gene uncertain. Germline V gene sequence: CDR1 SEHNR, CDR2 FQNEAQ (reference sequence). The ends were cut back, 5 bases at V and 4 bases at J, with 8 bases in the middle. The CDR3 has 12 residues. The CDR3 sequence: CASSKNVETQYF. In DNA form, the CDR3 reads TGTGCCAGCAGCAAGAATGTAGAGACCCAGTACTTC.

This clonotype was seen at least ten times. The rearrangement joins TRBV27 to TRBJ2-3; 13 bases are a match to TRBD2. With V trimmed by 5 bases and J by 1 base, 3 bases remained unmatched. The germline CDR1 and CDR2 sequences are MNHEY and SMNVEV (reference sequence). This CDR3 has 16 residues. CDR3 protein: CASSPLAGGGTDTQYF. The DNA of the CDR3 is TGTGCCAGCAGTCCACTAGCGGGAGGGGGCACAGATACGCAGTATTTT.

At least ten counts were recorded for this clonotype. This chain joins TRBV6-1 and TRBJ2-5, with 7 nucleotides matching TRBD1. The CDR3 spans 15 residues. CDR1 MNHNS and CDR2 SASEGT come from the germline V gene. The ends lost 6 bases at V and 2 bases at J; junction bases unmatched: 9. The CDR3: CASSRRQGQQETQYF. The CDR3 DNA reads as TGTGCCAGCAGCCGCCGACAGGGCCAACAAGAGACCCAGTACTTC.

Regarding this clonotype: Only one base separates this from a far larger clonotype, so it likely reflects a read error. This CDR3 fails to terminate in the conserved phenylalanine or tryptophan, so it likely reflects a read error. V and J are TRBV6-2 or TRBV6-3 and TRBJ2-1; TRBD1 agrees at 10 bases. Germline CDR1 reads MNHEY; CDR2 reads SVGEGT. This CDR3 has 17 residues. Trimming took 5 bases from V and 4 from J; bases not matched to a gene: 11. The CDR3 DNA reads TGTGCCAGCAGTCCACGTCCGGGACAGGGGAAGTACAATGAGCAGTTCATC. This codes for CASSPRPGQGKYNEQFI.

This clonotype was seen ten or more times. The chain is built from TRBV9 and TRBJ2-7; TRBD1 agrees at 11 bases. CDR1 SGDLS and CDR2 YYNGEE come from the germline V gene. The CDR3 runs 15 residues. Unmatched junction bases numbered 7, after V lost 4 bases and J lost 4 bases. The CDR3 DNA reads TGTGCCAGCAGCCCCCTGGGGACAGGGGGTTACGAGCAGTACTTC. This codes for CASSPLGTGGYEQYF.

In its sample, this clonotype ranks as medium-sized. V usage is TRBV7-2 and J usage is TRBJ1-2; D unclear. CDR1 SGHTA and CDR2 FQGNSA come from the germline V gene. The CDR3 spans 13 residues. V was shortened by 2 bases and J by 2 bases, with 6 bases between the two germline ends. CDR3 DNA: TGTGCCAGCAGCTTATACGAGAACTATGGCTACACCTTC. Translation: CASSLYENYGYTF.

This clonotype was seen many times. The rearrangement uses TRBV20-1 and TRBJ2-4, with 7 bases aligning to TRBD1. The V segment lost 6 bases and the J segment 1 base; nucleotides outside the gene matches: 12. CDR3 length: 16 amino acids. Germline V CDR1 and CDR2: DFQATT, SNEGSKA (reference sequence). The CDR3 protein is CSANTGAWGAKNIQYF. CDR3 nucleotide sequence: TGCAGTGCAAATACAGGGGCCTGGGGGGCCAAAAACATTCAGTACTTC.

This clonotype was recorded many times. The rearrangement links TRBV9 to TRBJ2-6, with a possible D match to TRBD1 (6 bases). The CDR3 has 15 amino acids. The germline V and J ends were trimmed by 2 bases and 3 bases, with 9 bases remaining between them. Germline V gene sequence: CDR1 SGDLS, CDR2 YYNGEE. The CDR3 spells CASSVWGLGANVLTF. The CDR3 region has the DNA TGTGCCAGCAGCGTTTGGGGGCTTGGGGCCAACGTCCTGACTTTC.

This clonotype was counted many times. The genes are TRBV12-3 or TRBV12-4 and TRBJ2-1; the D gene is possibly TRBD2 (7 bases). There are 15 residues in the CDR3. The V and J ends lost 6 bases and 3 bases respectively, with 15 bases between them. CDR3 sequence (DNA): TGTGCCAGCAGAGAGGGGGGGAGCTTCTACAATGAGCAGTTCTTC. Translation gives CASREGGSFYNEQFF.

This clonotype appeared many times. The V gene is TRBV19, the J gene TRBJ1-1, with TRBD1 matching over 7 bases. Germline values: CDR1 LNHDA, CDR2 SQIVND (reference sequence). V was clipped by 7 bases and J by 1 base; unmatched bases: 3. This CDR3 comprises 13 residues. The CDR3 DNA follows: TGTGCCAGTATCGGACAGGCGAACACTGAAGCTTTCTTT. It translates to CASIGQANTEAFF.